This T cell receptor beta chain was sequenced for a study of blood T cell repertoires in COVID-19 (dated by TCRdb to between 2020 and 2021). Background for the entire study: Collaborator samples came from the United States, Italy and Spain and covered acute and convalescent phases of COVID-19. The prospective study material was composed of cDNA or gDNA derived from T cells, B-cell-depleted T cells, or PBMCs. Deeply sampled blood TCRbeta repertoires from subjects exposed to, actively infected with, or recovered from COVID-19 were included in the dataset. The repertoires were released in a freely available public database meant as a resource for research on the immune response to SARS-CoV-2. The samples were drawn from the first 160 participants of the ongoing ImmuneRACE study and from some 1,300 subjects provided by 6 global collaborators. The sample metadata nearly always contained a de-identified subject ID, COVID-19 status, age in years and sex. HLA class I and class II types, where available, came from metadata supplied by the sample provider rather than from assay-based typing. Findings and caveats that apply to the study as a whole: Clinical and demographic metadata were provided uncurated, with the amount varying by source and participant.

To note about this clone: The specificity of this receptor is unknown. Base qualities were left out, and no much larger clone turns up one base away.

The CDR3, from cysteine to phenylalanine, totals 15 residues. Only the CDR3 region is kept as DNA, spanning 45 bases read in frame from base 1. Compared with germline, V lacks 4 bases and J lacks 4 bases; bases without a gene match: 9. CDR1 SGHDN and CDR2 FVKESK are derived from the germline V gene. TCRbeta CDR3 regions were amplified from genomic DNA using the immunoSEQ Assay, a bias-controlled multiplex PCR. The authors' pipeline ran thus. Nucleated cell counts per sample were estimated from amplification of reference gene primers within the assay. To quantify the absolute abundance of each unique TCRbeta CDR3 rearrangement, sequence reads were collapsed and filtered. For each sample, productive Simpson clonality was calculated by taking the square root of Simpson's diversity index across productive rearrangements. Not all clones reach the TCRdb copy of this immuneACCESS table, which keeps in-frame sequences only. Checked studies attribute under half of the gap to unresolved V genes and leave the rest unexplained. That table furnishes V, J and clone size, whereas the DNA furnished D and trimming. The sample yields under 150,000 clones; 88% were counted once. The biggest ten clones account for roughly 1.2% of the sample.

Participants in the prospective study were enrolled through a virtual design, were aged roughly 18 to 100 years, and lived in 24 United States geographic areas. To assign participants to cohorts, the prospective study relied on clinical history that participants themselves reported in a screening survey and a study questionnaire. In the prospective study, mobile phlebotomists collected whole blood, serum and a nasopharyngeal or oropharyngeal swab from each participant. Participants in the prospective study had the option to provide additional blood draws and questionnaires over a roughly 2-month period. Prospective study blood samples were shipped either frozen or at room temperature before DNA extraction.

The rearrangement joined TRBV14 to TRBJ1-2; 7 bases in the middle match TRBD1. This receptor was identified in a woman aged 25 to 39 with acute COVID-19. The sequencing sample was made of PBMCs or T cells enriched from blood (not recorded which). The CDR3 region reads CASSPQQGRGYGYTF. The bases are TGTGCCAGCAGCCCTCAACAGGGGCGAGGCTATGGCTACACCTTC. The CDR3 plus the reference TRBV14 and TRBJ1-2 genes for the other parts give the full variable domain: EAGVTQFPSHSVIEKGQTVTLRCDPISGHDNLYWYRRVMGKEIKFLLHFVKESKQDESGMPNNRFLAERTGGTYSTLKVQPAELEDSGVYFCASSPQQGRGYGYTFGSGTRLTVV.